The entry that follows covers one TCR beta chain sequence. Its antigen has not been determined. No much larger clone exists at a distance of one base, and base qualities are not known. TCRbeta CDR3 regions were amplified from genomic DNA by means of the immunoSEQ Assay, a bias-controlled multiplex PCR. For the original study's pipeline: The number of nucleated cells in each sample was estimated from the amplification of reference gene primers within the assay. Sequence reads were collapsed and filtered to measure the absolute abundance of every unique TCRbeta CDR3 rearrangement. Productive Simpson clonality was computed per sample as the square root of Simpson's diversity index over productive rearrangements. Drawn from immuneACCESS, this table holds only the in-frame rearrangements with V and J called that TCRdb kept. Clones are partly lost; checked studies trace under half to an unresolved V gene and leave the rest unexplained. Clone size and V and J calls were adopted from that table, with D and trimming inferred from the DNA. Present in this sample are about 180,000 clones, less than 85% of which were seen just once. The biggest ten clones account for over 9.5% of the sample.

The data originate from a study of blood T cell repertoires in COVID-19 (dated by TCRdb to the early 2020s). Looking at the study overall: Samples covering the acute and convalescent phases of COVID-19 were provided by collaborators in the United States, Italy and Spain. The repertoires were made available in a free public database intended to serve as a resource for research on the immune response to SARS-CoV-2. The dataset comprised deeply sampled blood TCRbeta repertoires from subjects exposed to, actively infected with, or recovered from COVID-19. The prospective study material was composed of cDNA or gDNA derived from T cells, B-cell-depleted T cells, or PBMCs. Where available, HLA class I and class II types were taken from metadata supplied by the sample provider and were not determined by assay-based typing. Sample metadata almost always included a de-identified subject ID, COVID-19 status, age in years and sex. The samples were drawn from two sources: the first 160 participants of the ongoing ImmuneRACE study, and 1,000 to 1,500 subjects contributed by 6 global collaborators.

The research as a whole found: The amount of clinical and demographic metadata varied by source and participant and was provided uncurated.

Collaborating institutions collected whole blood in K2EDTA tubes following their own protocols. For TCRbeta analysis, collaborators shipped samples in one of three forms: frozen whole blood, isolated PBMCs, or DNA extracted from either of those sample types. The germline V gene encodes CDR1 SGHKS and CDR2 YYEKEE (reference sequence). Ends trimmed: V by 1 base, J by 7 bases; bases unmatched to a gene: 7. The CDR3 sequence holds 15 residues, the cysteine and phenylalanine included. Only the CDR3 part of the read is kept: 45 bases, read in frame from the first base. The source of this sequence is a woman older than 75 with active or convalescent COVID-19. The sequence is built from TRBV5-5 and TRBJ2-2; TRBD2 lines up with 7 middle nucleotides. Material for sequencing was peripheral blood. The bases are TGTGCCAGCAGCTTGCAGGGAGGGCCGGGCGGGGAGCTGTTTTTT. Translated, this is CASSLQGGPGGELFF.